What follows is one T cell receptor (beta chain) and its context. This CDR3 region has 14 residues. CDR1 and CDR2 (germline): SQVTM, ANQGSEA. The junction had 11 bases not matched to a gene; V was cut back by 6 bases and J by 8 bases. These data originate in a study of blood T cell repertoires in COVID-19. Background on the study: COVID-19 samples from acute and convalescent phases originated in the United States, Italy and Spain. T cells, B-cell-depleted T cells, or PBMCs supplied cDNA or gDNA.

How the authors handled the data: Reference gene primer amplification gave estimated nucleated cell counts. The table came from immunoSEQ multiplex PCR; TCRdb's copy has only in-frame clones and leaves some out. The DNA was the basis for D and trimming; V, J and clone size are from that table. The table has some 240,000 clones, roughly 89% seen once. This receptor was taken from a woman aged 40 to 55 who had recovered from COVID-19. The source material was peripheral blood. This chain links TRBV29-1 with TRBJ2-3; 10 nucleotides align to TRBD2. CDR3 protein: CSVRTSGSLGTQYF. CDR3 bases: TGCAGCGTACGGACTAGCGGTTCTTTAGGTACGCAGTATTTT.